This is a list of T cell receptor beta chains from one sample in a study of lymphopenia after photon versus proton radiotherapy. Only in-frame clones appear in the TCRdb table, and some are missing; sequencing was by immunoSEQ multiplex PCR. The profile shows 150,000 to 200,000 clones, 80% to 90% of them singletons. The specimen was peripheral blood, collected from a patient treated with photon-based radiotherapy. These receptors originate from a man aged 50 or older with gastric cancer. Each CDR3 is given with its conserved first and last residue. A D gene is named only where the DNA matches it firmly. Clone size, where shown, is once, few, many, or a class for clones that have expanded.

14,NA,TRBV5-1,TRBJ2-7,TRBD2,TGCGCCAGCAGCTTGGACGGACTAGTAGGCGAGCAGTACTTC,CASSLDGLVGEQYF
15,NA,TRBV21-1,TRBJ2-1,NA,TGTGCCAGCAGCTCCGGGACTAGAACCTACAATGAGCAGTTCTTC,CASSSGTRTYNEQFF
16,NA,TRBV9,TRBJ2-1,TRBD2,TGTGCCAGCAGCGTGCATGGCGGGAGGGCCGGGAATGAGCAGTTCTTC,CASSVHGGRAGNEQFF
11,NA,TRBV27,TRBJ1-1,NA,TGTGCCAGCAGTCCCGGTCTCCGAGCTTTCTTT,CASSPGLRAFF
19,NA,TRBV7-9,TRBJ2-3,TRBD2,TGTGCCAGCAGCTTAGCGCTTGCGGGAGCCGCTTTGGGCACAGATACGCAGTATTTT,CASSLALAGAALGTDTQYF
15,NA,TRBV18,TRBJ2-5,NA,TGTGCCAGCTCACCGAGGGGGGCGGTTAAAGAGACCCAGTACTTC,CASSPRGAVKETQYF
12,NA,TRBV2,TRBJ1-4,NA,TGTGCCAGCCACAGGGTTGTCGGGAAACTGTTTTTT,CASHRVVGKLFF
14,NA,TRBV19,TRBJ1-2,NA,TGTGCCAGTGGCTTCACCCCAAGCGGGCAGGGCTACACCTTC,CASGFTPSGQGYTF
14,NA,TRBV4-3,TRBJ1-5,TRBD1,TGCGCCAGCAGCCGACAGGGGGGAAATCAGCCCCAGCATTTT,CASSRQGGNQPQHF
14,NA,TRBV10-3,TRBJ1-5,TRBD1,TGTGCCATCAGTGCCGGGACAGGGCTTCAGCCCCAGCATTTT,CAISAGTGLQPQHF
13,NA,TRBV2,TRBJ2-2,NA,TGTGCCAGCACCCAGGACAATGAGGGGGAGCTGTTTTTT,CASTQDNEGELFF
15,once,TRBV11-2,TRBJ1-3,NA,TGTGCCAGCAGCTGGGACGAATACTCTGGAAACACCATATATTTT,CASSWDEYSGNTIYF
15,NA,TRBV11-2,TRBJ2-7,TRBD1,TGTGCCAGCAGCTCCGGGACAGGGTACGTCTACGAGCAGTACTTC,CASSSGTGYVYEQYF
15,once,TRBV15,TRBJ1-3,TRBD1,TGTGCCACCAGCCAAGGGACAGGGGCTGGAAACACCATATATTTT,CATSQGTGAGNTIYF
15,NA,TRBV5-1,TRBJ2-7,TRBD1,TGCGCCAGCAGCCACGGAGGGACAGGGACCTACGAGCAGTACTTC,CASSHGGTGTYEQYF
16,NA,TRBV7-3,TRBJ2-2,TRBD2,TGTGCCAGCAGCTTAATATCTAGCGGGAATGGCGGGGAGCTGTTTTTT,CASSLISSGNGGELFF
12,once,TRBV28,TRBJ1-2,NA,TGTGCCAGCAGTTTAATCAACTATGGCTACACCTTC,CASSLINYGYTF
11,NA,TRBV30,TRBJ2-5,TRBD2,TGTGCCTGCGCGGGAGGAGAGACCCAGTACTTC,CACAGGETQYF
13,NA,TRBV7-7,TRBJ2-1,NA,TGTGCCAGCAGCTTAACCCTAGTAAATGAGCAGTTCTTC,CASSLTLVNEQFF
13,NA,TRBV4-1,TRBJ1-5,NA,TGCGCCAGCAGCCAAGGAAACAATCAGCCCCAGCATTTT,CASSQGNNQPQHF
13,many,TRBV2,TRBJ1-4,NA,TGTGCCAGCGATAGAGACAGGAGGGAAAAACTGTTTTTT,CASDRDRREKLFF
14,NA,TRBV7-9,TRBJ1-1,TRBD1,TGTGCCAGCAGCTCGGACAGGGTGGGGACTGAAGCTTTCTTT,CASSSDRVGTEAFF
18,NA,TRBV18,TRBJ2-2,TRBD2,TGTGCCAGCTCCCCGTCAACTAGCGGGAGCGAAGGCACCGGGGAGCTGTTTTTT,CASSPSTSGSEGTGELFF
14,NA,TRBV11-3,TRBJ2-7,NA,TGTGCCAGCAGCTTAGCGGGAGACTCCTACGAGCAGTACTTC,CASSLAGDSYEQYF
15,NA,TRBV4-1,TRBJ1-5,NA,TGCGCCAGCAGCCAAGCAAACAGGGACGATCAGCCCCAGCATTTT,CASSQANRDDQPQHF
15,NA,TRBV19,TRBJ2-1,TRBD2,TGTGCCAGTAGTCACCCCGCGGGAGTGATCAATGAGCAGTTCTTC,CASSHPAGVINEQFF
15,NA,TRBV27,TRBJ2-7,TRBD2,TGTGCCAGCAGTTTATACGGGACTAGGGACTACGAGCAGTACTTC,CASSLYGTRDYEQYF
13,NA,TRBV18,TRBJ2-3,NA,TGTGCCAGCTCACCCCCCAGCTTGGATACGCAGTATTTT,CASSPPSLDTQYF
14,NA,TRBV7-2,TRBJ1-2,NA,TGTGCCAGCAGCTTAAATCAGGGGTACTATGGCTACACCTTC,CASSLNQGYYGYTF
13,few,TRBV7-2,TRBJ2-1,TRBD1,TGTGCCAGCAGCGATAGACAGGGAAGGACGCAGTTCTTC,CASSDRQGRTQFF
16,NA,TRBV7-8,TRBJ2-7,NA,TGTGCCAGCAGCTTAGTTCAGGGCGAGGTCTCCTACGAGCAGTACTTC,CASSLVQGEVSYEQYF
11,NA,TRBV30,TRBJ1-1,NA,TGTGCCTGGAGTGTCGATACTGAAGCTTTCTTT,CAWSVDTEAFF
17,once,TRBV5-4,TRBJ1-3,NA,TGTGCCAGCAGCTTGGAATCGAGACCTAGCTCTGGAAACACCATATATTTT,CASSLESRPSSGNTIYF
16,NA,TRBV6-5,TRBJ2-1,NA,TGTGCCAGCAGTTACTCGGGGCGCGGCGGTGACAATGAGCAGTTCTTC,CASSYSGRGGDNEQFF
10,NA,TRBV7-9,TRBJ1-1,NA,TGTGCCAGCACCGGAACTGAAGCTTTCTTT,CASTGTEAFF
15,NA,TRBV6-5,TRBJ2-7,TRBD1,TGTGCCAGCAGTCCCTCCGGGACAGGGGGCTACGAGCAGTACTTC,CASSPSGTGGYEQYF
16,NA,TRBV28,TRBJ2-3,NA,TGTGCCAGCAGTCCTCTTGCCATCCTATCCCCAGATACGCAGTATTTT,CASSPLAILSPDTQYF
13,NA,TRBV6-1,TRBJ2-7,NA,TGTGCCAGCAAGGGGACATCAACCTACGAGCAGTACTTC,CASKGTSTYEQYF
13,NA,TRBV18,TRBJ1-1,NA,TGTGCCAGCTCACCCGTAGCGCGCACTGAAGCTTTCTTT,CASSPVARTEAFF
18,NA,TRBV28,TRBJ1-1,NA,TGTGCCAGCAGGCCAAAAAGGGCCGGGAGAGGGGTTGATACTGAAGCTTTCTTT,CASRPKRAGRGVDTEAFF
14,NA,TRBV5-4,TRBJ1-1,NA,TGTGCCAGCAGCTTCGAAGGGGTGAGCACTGAAGCTTTCTTT,CASSFEGVSTEAFF
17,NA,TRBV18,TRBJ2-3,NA,TGTGCCAGCTCCCCCGTCCCGGCCGGAGATAGCACAGATACGCAGTATTTT,CASSPVPAGDSTDTQYF
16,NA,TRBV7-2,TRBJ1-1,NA,TGTGCCAGCAGCAAGCAACGGACAGACATCCCCACTGAAGCTTTCTTT,CASSKQRTDIPTEAFF
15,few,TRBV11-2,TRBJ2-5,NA,TGTGCCAGCAGCCTGGGGCATCAGAGGGAGGGGGTCCAGTACTTC,CASSLGHQREGVQYF
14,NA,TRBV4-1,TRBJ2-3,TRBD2,TGCGCCAGCAGCTCCTCCCGACTAGCGGACACGCAGTATTTT,CASSSSRLADTQYF
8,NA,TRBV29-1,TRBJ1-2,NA,TGCAGCCTGAATGGCTACACCTTC,CSLNGYTF
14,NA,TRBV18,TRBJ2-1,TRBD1,TGTGCCAGCTCACACCAGAGGGGGCTCAATGAGCAGTTCTTC,CASSHQRGLNEQFF
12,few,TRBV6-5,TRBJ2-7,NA,TGTGCCAGCAGCAAGGGGGGCTACGAGCAGTACTTC,CASSKGGYEQYF
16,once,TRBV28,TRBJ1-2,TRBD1,TGTGCCAGCAGTTTCCCAGGGGGGGGACTTAACTATGGCTACACCTTC,CASSFPGGGLNYGYTF
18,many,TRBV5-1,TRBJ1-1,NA,TGCGCCAGCAGCTTGGGGCAGGGGCGCGGGGCTCGGAACACTGAAGCTTTCTTT,CASSLGQGRGARNTEAFF
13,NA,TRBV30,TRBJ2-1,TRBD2,TGTGCCTGGACTAGCGGGACCTACAATGAGCAGTTCTTC,CAWTSGTYNEQFF
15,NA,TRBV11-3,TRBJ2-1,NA,TGTGCCAGCAGTATTCCAGGGAGCTCCTACAATGAGCAGTTCTTC,CASSIPGSSYNEQFF
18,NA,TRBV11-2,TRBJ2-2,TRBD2,TGTGCCAGCAGCCTGGGACTAGCGGGAGTACGAGACACCGGGGAGCTGTTTTTT,CASSLGLAGVRDTGELFF
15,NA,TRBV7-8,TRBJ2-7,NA,TGTGCCAGCAGCTTCGGGACACACGACACCTACGAGCAGTACTTC,CASSFGTHDTYEQYF